This record looks at one T cell receptor beta chain sequence and its context. Its antigen is unidentified. This record comes from a study of naive and memory T cell subsets. V was clipped by 4 bases and J by 7 bases; unmatched bases: 9. CDR3 length: 14 amino acids. Germline CDR1 and CDR2: SEHNR and FQNEAQ (reference sequence). General study points: Naive repertoires, especially CD8, held a few larger clonotypes, possibly memory cells re-expressing CD45RA. In naive cells, over 95% of TCR sequences were seen only once. TCR counts from RNA may reflect activation-linked expression changes.

The beta constant-region primer was an equimolar mix of two oligonucleotides covering TRBC1 and TRBC2. Nested alpha and beta constant-region primers with the SP2 primer drove four PCR rounds on ligated cDNA. TCRdb re-called the UMI-ligation and nested PCR reads with MiXCR, one entry per CDR3 protein. The sample gives 95,000 to 110,000 distinct CDR3 sequences, roughly 15% of which show up once; around 2.8% is in the top ten. What was sequenced was naive CD8+ T cells from blood. The V gene is TRBV7-9, the J gene TRBJ1-1, with 7 bases aligning to TRBD1. The sequence derives from a human donor in good health. This CDR3 reads CASSSAYGQDEAFF. In DNA, the CDR3 is TGTGCCAGCAGCTCCGCCTACGGACAGGATGAAGCTTTCTTT.